The rows below give T cell receptor beta chains drawn from one sample of a study of technical replicates of blood from a few donors. Measured with immunoSEQ multiplex PCR; TCRdb has only the in-frame clones, and not every one. The data show some 70,000 clones, 95% to 97% seen once. The material sequenced was T cells isolated from PBMCs. Every receptor here comes from a human donor in good health. Each CDR3 is given with its conserved first and last residue. A D gene is named only where the DNA matches it firmly. The size field is filled for only some rows; it gives once, few, many or a size class.

v_gene	j_gene	abundance	d_gene	CDR3aa	CDR3nt
TRBV27	TRBJ2-1	-	-	CASSAGTAYNEQFF	TGTGCCAGCAGTGCTGGGACTGCTTACAATGAGCAGTTCTTC
TRBV11-2	TRBJ1-1	once	-	CASSLGDGQITEAFF	TGTGCCAGCAGCTTAGGTGACGGACAGATCACTGAAGCTTTCTTT
TRBV5-1	TRBJ2-3	-	TRBD2	CASSLEAGVFSDTQYF	TGCGCCAGCAGCTTGGAGGCGGGAGTTTTTTCAGATACGCAGTATTTT
TRBV6-5	TRBJ2-3	-	-	CASSYSNRETDTQYF	TGTGCCAGCAGTTACTCGAACAGGGAGACAGATACGCAGTATTTT
TRBV19	TRBJ2-5	-	-	CASSNWGRGETQYF	TGTGCCAGTAGTAATTGGGGGCGAGGGGAGACCCAGTACTTC
TRBV6-5	TRBJ1-1	-	-	CASSRISAEAFF	TGTGCCAGCAGTAGGATAAGCGCTGAAGCTTTCTTT
TRBV28	TRBJ2-4	-	-	CASRGGADMYF	TGTGCCAGCAGGGGTGGGGCAGATATGTACTTC
TRBV19	TRBJ2-5	-	TRBD1	CASRLTIDRVGETQYF	TGTGCCAGTAGATTAACGATTGACAGGGTGGGAGAGACCCAGTACTTC
TRBV13	TRBJ1-1	-	-	CASSPSRETEAFF	TGTGCCAGCAGCCCCAGCAGGGAAACTGAAGCTTTCTTT
TRBV28	TRBJ2-7	-	TRBD1	CASSPVGTGGAYEQYF	TGTGCCAGCAGTCCAGTGGGGACAGGGGGCGCCTACGAGCAGTACTTC
TRBV15	TRBJ2-7	-	TRBD2	CATSRALAGPYEQYF	TGTGCCACCAGCAGAGCCTTAGCGGGACCCTACGAGCAGTACTTC
TRBV11-1	TRBJ2-7	-	TRBD2	CASSPLSGGNYEQYF	TGTGCCAGCAGCCCCTTATCCGGGGGGAACTACGAGCAGTACTTC
TRBV19	TRBJ1-1	once	TRBD1	CASRPGTGGLGNTEAFF	TGTGCCAGTAGACCCGGGACAGGGGGTCTCGGGAACACTGAAGCTTTCTTT
TRBV4-2	TRBJ2-1	-	TRBD2	CASSQVPGLYNEQFF	TGTGCCAGCAGCCAAGTTCCGGGACTATACAATGAGCAGTTCTTC
TRBV4-1	TRBJ2-2	-	-	CASSQDLWGPNTGELFF	TGCGCCAGCAGCCAAGACCTATGGGGCCCGAACACCGGGGAGCTGTTTTTT
TRBV6-5	TRBJ2-2	-	-	CASTTTTGELFF	TGTGCCAGTACAACCACCACCGGGGAGCTGTTTTTT
TRBV2	TRBJ2-1	-	-	CASTEWRAGEQFF	TGTGCCAGCACCGAGTGGAGGGCGGGTGAGCAGTTCTTC
TRBV15	TRBJ2-3	-	TRBD2	CATEAGGYPDTQYF	TGTGCCACCGAGGCGGGAGGGTACCCAGATACGCAGTATTTT
TRBV7-9	TRBJ2-7	-	TRBD2	CASSLLAGGLSEQYF	TGTGCCAGCAGCTTACTTGCGGGAGGGCTGTCTGAGCAGTACTTC
TRBV27	TRBJ2-1	-	TRBD2	CASTPGTSGSNEQFF	TGTGCCAGCACCCCCGGGACTAGCGGGAGTAATGAGCAGTTCTTC
TRBV6-6	TRBJ2-3	-	-	CASSYEVDTQYF	TGTGCCAGCAGTTACGAGGTAGATACGCAGTATTTT
TRBV10-3	TRBJ2-3	once	TRBD1	CAISELNRGDTQYF	TGTGCCATCAGTGAGTTAAACAGGGGGGATACGCAGTATTTT
TRBV9	TRBJ2-7	-	TRBD2	CASSVGAGVHEQYF	TGTGCCAGCAGCGTAGGGGCGGGAGTGCACGAGCAGTACTTC
TRBV11-3	TRBJ2-1	-	TRBD2	CASSALAGGTNEQFF	TGTGCCAGCAGCGCGCTAGCGGGAGGGACCAATGAGCAGTTCTTC
TRBV28	TRBJ1-5	-	TRBD1	CASRGQGSNQPQHF	TGTGCCAGCAGAGGACAGGGGTCCAATCAGCCCCAGCATTTT
TRBV13	TRBJ2-5	-	-	CASSLEAGETQYF	TGTGCCAGCAGCTTAGAAGCCGGGGAGACCCAGTACTTC
TRBV19	TRBJ2-7	-	-	CASSPLLSSTNSYEQYF	TGTGCCAGTAGTCCCCTCTTGTCTAGCACAAACTCCTACGAGCAGTACTTC
TRBV29-1	TRBJ1-5	-	-	CSVGGGLDQPQHF	TGCAGCGTTGGCGGGGGACTAGACCAGCCCCAGCATTTT
TRBV7-3	TRBJ2-2	-	-	CASSLQANTGELFF	TGTGCCAGCAGCTTACAGGCCAACACCGGGGAGCTGTTTTTT
TRBV15	TRBJ2-4	-	-	CATSREVEEAGNIQYF	TGTGCCACCAGCAGAGAAGTGGAGGAAGCGGGAAACATTCAGTACTTC
TRBV14	TRBJ2-5	-	-	CASSHGYIEVKETQYF	TGTGCCAGCAGCCATGGCTACATCGAGGTTAAAGAGACCCAGTACTTC
TRBV4-3	TRBJ2-1	-	-	CASSQEDSSSYNEQFF	TGCGCCAGCAGCCAAGAGGACTCCAGCTCCTACAATGAGCAGTTCTTC
TRBV7-2	TRBJ2-7	-	TRBD2	CASSGGTSGRRAYEQYF	TGTGCCAGCAGCGGAGGGACTAGCGGGAGGAGAGCCTACGAGCAGTACTTC
TRBV4-1	TRBJ2-7	-	-	CASSQTGLYEQYF	TGCGCCAGCAGCCAAACAGGGCTCTACGAGCAGTACTTC
TRBV2	TRBJ2-5	-	-	CASSLPIPETQYF	TGTGCCAGCAGTCTTCCTATTCCAGAGACCCAGTACTTC
TRBV14	TRBJ2-5	-	-	CASSRWGGLETQYF	TGTGCCAGCAGCCGGTGGGGGGGCCTAGAGACCCAGTACTTC
TRBV7-9	TRBJ2-5	-	TRBD2	CASSSEGGGTRRETQYF	TGTGCCAGCAGCTCCGAAGGAGGCGGGACTAGGAGAGAGACCCAGTACTTC
TRBV7-2	TRBJ2-2	-	TRBD2	CASIEGGLAGRAELFF	TGTGCCAGCATCGAGGGGGGCCTAGCGGGCCGGGCGGAGCTGTTTTTT
TRBV30	TRBJ2-1	-	TRBD2	CAWRGGLTGTSYNEQFF	TGTGCCTGGAGGGGAGGCCTTACCGGGACTAGCTACAATGAGCAGTTCTTC